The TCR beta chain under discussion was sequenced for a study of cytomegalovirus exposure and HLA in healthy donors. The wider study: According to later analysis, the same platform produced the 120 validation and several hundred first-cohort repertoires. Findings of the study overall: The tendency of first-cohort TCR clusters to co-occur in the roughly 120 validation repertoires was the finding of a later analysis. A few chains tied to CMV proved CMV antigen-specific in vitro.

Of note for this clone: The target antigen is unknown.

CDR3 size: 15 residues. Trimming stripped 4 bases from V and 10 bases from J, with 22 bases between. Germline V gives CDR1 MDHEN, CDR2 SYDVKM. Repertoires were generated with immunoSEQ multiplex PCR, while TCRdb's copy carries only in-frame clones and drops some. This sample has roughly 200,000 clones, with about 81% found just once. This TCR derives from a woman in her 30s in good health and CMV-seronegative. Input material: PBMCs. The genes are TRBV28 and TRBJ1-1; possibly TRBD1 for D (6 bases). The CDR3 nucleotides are TGTGCCAGCAGTTCCCTCGGGGAGGGGGATTCGGGAGCTTTCTTT. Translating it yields CASSSLGEGDSGAFF. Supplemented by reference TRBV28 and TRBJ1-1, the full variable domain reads DVKVTQSSRYLVKRTGEKVFLECVQDMDHENMFWYRQDPGLGLRLIYFSYDVKMKEKGDIPEGYSVSREKKERFSLILESASTNQTSMYLCASSSLGEGDSGAFFGQGTRLTVV.